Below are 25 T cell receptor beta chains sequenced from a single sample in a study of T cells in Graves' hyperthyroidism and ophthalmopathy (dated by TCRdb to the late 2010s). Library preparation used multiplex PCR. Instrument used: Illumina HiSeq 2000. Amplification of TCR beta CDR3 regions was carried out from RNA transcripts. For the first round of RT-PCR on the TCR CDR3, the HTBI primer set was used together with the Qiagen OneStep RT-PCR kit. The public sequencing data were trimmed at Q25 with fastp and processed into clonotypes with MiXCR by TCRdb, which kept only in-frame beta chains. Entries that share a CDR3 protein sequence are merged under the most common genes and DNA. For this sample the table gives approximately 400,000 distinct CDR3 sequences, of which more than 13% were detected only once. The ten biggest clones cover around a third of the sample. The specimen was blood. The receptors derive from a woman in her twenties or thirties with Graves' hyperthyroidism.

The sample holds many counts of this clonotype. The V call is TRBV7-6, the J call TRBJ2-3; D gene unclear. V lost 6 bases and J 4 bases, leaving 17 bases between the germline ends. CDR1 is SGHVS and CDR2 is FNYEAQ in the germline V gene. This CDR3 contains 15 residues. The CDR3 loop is CASSFLPGVSDTQYF. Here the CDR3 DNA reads TGTGCCAGCAGTTTCCTACCAGGAGTCTCAGATACGCAGTATTTT.

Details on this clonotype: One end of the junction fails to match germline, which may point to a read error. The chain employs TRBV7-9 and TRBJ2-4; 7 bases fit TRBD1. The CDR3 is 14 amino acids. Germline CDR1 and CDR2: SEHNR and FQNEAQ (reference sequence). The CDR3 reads CARSPGQARNIQYF. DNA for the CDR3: TGTGCCCGCAGCCCCGGACAGGCCAGGAACATTCAGTACTTC.

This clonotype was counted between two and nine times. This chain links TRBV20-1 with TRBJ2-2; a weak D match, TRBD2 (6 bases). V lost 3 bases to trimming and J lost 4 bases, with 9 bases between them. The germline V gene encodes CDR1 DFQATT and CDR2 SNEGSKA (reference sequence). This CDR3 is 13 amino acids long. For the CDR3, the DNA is TGCAGTGCTAGCACTAGCAGCACCGGGGAGCTGTTTTTT. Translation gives CSASTSSTGELFF.

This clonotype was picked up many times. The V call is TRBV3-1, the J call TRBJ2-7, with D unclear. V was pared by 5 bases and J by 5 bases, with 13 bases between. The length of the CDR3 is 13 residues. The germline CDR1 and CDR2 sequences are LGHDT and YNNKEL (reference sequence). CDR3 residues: CASSLAWKDEQYF. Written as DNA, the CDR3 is TGTGCCAGCAGCTTAGCTTGGAAGGACGAGCAGTACTTC.

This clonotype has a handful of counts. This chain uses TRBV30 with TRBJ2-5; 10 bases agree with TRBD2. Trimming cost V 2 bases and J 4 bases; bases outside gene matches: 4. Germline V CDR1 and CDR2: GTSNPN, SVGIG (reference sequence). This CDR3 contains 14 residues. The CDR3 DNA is TGTGCCTGGAGTACAGCGGGGGGGGGAGAGACCCAGTACTTC. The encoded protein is CAWSTAGGGETQYF.

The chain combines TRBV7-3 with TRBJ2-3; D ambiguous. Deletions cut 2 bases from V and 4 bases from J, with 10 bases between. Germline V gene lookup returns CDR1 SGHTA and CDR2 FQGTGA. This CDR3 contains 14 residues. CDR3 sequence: CASSLAALADTQYF. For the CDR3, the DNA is TGTGCCAGCAGCTTAGCGGCGTTAGCAGATACGCAGTATTTT.

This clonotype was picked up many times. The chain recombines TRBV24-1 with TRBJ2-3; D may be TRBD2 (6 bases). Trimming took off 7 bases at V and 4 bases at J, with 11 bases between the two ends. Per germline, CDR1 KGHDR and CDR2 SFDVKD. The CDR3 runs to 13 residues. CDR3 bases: TGTGCCACCAGCCGGGACTCTGCAGATACGCAGTATTTT. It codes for CATSRDSADTQYF.

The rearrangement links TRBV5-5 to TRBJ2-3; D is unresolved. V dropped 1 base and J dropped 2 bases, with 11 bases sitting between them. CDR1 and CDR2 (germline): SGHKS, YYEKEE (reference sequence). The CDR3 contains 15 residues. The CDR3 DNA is TGTGCCAGCAGCTTGCGGTATGGGTTCACAGATACGCAGTATTTT. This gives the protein CASSLRYGFTDTQYF.

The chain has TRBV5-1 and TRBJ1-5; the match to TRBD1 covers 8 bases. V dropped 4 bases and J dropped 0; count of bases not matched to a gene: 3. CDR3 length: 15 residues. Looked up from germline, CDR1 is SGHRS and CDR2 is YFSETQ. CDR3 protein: CASSKTGVSNQPQHF. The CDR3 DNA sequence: TGCGCCAGCAGCAAGACAGGGGTTAGCAATCAGCCCCAGCATTTT.

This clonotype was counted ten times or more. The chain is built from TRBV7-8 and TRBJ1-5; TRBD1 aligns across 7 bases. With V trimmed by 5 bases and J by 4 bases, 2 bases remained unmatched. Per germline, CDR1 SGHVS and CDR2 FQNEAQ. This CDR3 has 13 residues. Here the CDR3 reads CASSADRNQPQHF. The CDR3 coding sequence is TGTGCCAGCAGCGCGGACAGGAATCAGCCCCAGCATTTT.

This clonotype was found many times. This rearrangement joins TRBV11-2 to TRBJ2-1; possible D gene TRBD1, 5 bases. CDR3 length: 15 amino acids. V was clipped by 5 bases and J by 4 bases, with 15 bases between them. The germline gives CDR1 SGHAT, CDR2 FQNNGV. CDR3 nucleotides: TGTGCCAGCAGCCAAGGGGTGCCAGGGTACAATGAGCAGTTCTTC. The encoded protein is CASSQGVPGYNEQFF.

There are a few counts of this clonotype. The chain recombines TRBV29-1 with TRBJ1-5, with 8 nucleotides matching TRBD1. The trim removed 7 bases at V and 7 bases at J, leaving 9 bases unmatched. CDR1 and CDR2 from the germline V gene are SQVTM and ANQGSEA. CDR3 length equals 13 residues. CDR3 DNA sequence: TGCAGCGCCAAAGGACAGGGTGCACAGCCCCAGCATTTT. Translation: CSAKGQGAQPQHF.

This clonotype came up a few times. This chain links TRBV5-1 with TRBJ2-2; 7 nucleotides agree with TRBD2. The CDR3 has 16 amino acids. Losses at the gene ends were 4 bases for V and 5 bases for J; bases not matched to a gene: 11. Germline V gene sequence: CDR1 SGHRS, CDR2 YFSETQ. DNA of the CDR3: TGCGCCAGCAGCCCTGCAGGGACGGGGGGTACCGGGGAGCTGTTTTTT. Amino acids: CASSPAGTGGTGELFF.

The CDR3 DNA reads as TGTGCCAGCAGCTTACTCCCCACGGACGAAAAACTGTTTTTT. As protein: CASSLLPTDEKLFF. The chain links TRBV7-9 to TRBJ1-4; the D is unclear. In germline, CDR1 is SEHNR, CDR2 FQNEAQ (reference sequence). The CDR3 has 14 residues. Trimming took 2 bases from V and 8 from J, leaving 12 bases between them.

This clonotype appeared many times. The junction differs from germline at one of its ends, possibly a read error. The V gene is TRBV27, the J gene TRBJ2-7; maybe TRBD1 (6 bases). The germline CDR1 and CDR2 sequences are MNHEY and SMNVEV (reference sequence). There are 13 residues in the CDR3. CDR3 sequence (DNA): TGTGCCAGCACTTTACAGGGATCGGACGAGCAGTACTTC. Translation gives CASTLQGSDEQYF.

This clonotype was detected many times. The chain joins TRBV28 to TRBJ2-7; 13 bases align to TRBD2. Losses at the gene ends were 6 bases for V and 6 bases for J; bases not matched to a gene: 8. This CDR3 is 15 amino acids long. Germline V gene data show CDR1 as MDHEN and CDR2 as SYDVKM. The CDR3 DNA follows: TGTGCCAGCAGCCCCAGGACTAGCGGGAGAGCCGAGCAGTACTTC. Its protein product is CASSPRTSGRAEQYF.

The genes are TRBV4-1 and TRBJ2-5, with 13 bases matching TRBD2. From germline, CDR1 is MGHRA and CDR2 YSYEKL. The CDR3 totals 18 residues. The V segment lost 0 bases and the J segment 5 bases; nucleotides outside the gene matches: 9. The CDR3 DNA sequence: TGCGCCAGCAGCCAAGATCAACTAGCGGGAGGGATATTGGAGACCCAGTACTTC. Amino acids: CASSQDQLAGGILETQYF.

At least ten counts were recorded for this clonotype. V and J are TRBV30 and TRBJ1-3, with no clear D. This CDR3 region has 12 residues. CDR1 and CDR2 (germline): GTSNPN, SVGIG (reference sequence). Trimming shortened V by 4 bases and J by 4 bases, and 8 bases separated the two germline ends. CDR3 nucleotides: TGTGCCTGGATGAACAGCGGAAACACCATATATTTT. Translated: CAWMNSGNTIYF.

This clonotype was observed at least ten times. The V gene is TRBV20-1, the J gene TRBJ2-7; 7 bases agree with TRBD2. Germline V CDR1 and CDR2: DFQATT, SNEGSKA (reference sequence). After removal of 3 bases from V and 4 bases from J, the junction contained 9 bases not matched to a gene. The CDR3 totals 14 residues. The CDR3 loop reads CSASSLAAQYEQYF. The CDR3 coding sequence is TGCAGTGCTAGTAGCCTAGCGGCACAGTACGAGCAGTACTTC.

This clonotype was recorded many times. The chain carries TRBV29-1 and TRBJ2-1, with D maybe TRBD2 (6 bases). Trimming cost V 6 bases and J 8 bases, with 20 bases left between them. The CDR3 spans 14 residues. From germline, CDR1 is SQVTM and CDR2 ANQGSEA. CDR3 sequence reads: CSVGRSGSQDEQFF. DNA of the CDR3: TGCAGCGTCGGAAGGTCCGGGAGTCAGGATGAGCAGTTCTTC.

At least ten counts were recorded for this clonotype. Here the CDR3 DNA reads TGTGCCAGCAGCCCCCGCCCTGGGGCGGGAAGATGGATGGAGCAGTTCTTC. Its translation is CASSPRPGAGRWMEQFF. V usage is TRBV7-3 and J usage is TRBJ2-1; D is perhaps TRBD2 (6 bases). V was cut by 5 bases and J by 10 bases, with 27 bases left in between. This CDR3 has 17 residues. Germline loops: CDR1 SGHTA, CDR2 FQGTGA.

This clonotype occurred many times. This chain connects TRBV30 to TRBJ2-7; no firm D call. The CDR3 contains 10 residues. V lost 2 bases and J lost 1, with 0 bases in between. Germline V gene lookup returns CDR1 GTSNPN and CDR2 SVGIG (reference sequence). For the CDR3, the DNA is TGTGCCTGGAGTTCCTACGAGCAGTACTTC. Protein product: CAWSSYEQYF.

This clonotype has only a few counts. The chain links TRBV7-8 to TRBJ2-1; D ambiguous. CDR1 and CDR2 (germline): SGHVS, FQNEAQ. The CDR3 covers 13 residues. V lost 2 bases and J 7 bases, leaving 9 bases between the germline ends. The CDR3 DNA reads TGTGCCAGCAGCTTATCACGTGTGAATGAGCAGTTCTTC. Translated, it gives CASSLSRVNEQFF.

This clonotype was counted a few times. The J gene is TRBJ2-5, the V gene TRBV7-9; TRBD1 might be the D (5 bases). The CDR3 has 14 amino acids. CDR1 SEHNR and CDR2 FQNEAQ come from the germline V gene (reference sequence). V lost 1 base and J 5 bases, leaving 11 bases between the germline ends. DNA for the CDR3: TGTGCCAGCAGCTTAGGGACACAGTATGAGACCCAGTACTTC. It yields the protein CASSLGTQYETQYF.

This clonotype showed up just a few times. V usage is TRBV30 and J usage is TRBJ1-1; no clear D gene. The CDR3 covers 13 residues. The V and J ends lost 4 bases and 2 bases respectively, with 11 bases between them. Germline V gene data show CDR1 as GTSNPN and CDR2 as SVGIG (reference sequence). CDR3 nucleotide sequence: TGTGCCTGGACCCGCACAGCAAACACTGAAGCTTTCTTT. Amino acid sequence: CAWTRTANTEAFF.